The clone carrying this T cell receptor beta chain was recorded once. As yet, its antigen is unknown. This specimen comes from a study of shared clonotypes between healthy human individuals. Study-wide points: Depth of sequencing was expected to influence donor clonotype sharing.

The CDR3 has 15 residues. The germline V gene has CDR1 SGHRS and CDR2 YFSETQ. Between the trimmed V and J ends, which lost 5 bases and 2 bases, there was a span of 14 bases. The data were produced by immunoSEQ multiplex PCR, yet TCRdb's version contains in-frame clones alone and is incomplete. The table lists some 2,000,000 clones, around 95% of them singletons. Sample: naive CD4+ T cells sorted from blood. Subset: CD45RA+ positively selected. V usage is TRBV5-1 and J usage is TRBJ1-5; D not resolved. The sequence was obtained from a young man in good health. CDR3 amino acids: CASSSSGMGNQPQHF. The CDR3 region has the DNA TGCGCCAGCAGTTCGAGCGGGATGGGCAATCAGCCCCAGCATTTT.